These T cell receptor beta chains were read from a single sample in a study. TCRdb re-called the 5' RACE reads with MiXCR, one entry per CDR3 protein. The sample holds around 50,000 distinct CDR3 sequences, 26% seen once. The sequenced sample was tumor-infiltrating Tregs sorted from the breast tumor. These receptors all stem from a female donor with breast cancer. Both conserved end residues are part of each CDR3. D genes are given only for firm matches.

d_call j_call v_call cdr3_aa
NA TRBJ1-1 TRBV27 CATKNDRRTEAFF
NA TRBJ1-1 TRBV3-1 CASTLWGETEAFF
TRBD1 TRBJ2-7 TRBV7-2 CASSLTGSFYEQYF
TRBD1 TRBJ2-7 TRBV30 CAWSRGQVYEQYF
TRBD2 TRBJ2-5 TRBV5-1 CASSLRTSGWPHGGETQYF
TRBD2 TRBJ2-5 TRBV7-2 CASSHSGKVGETQYF
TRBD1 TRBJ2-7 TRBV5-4 CASSLPTGTGEDYEQYF
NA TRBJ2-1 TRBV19 CASSISLRGDEQFF
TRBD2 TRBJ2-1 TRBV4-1 CASSQGGLASYNEQFF
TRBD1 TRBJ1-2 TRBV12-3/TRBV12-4 CASSLTRQGQGYTF
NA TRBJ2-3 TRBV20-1 CSAAPGVSDTQYF
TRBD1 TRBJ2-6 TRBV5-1 CASSLIPGQGASGANVLTF
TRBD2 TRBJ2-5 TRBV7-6 CASSLNGGRGGETQYF